Presented here are 28 T cell receptor beta chains from one specimen sequenced in a study of blood T cell repertoires in COVID-19. The table came from immunoSEQ multiplex PCR; TCRdb's copy has only in-frame clones and leaves some out. In the table there are under 250,000 clones, 80% to 85% of which are singletons. The sequencing input was peripheral blood. These TCRs come from a man aged 45-65 years with active or convalescent COVID-19.

The rearrangement uses TRBV11-2 and TRBJ1-1; D uncertain. Germline loops: CDR1 SGHAT, CDR2 FQNNGV. The ends were cut back, 5 bases at V and 1 base at J, with 8 bases in the middle. CDR3 size: 13 residues. CDR3 sequence (DNA): TGTGCCAGCAGCGCCCTCAGGAACACTGAAGCTTTCTTT. It translates to CASSALRNTEAFF.

V is TRBV5-1 and J is TRBJ1-4; 8 bases align to TRBD1. The CDR3 is made up of 15 amino acids. J gave up 3 bases and V 2 bases, and 3 bases lay outside the gene matches. Germline CDR1 and CDR2: SGHRS and YFSETQ. The CDR3 sequence is CASSFRTGPNEKLFF. The CDR3 DNA reads TGCGCCAGCAGCTTTCGGACAGGGCCTAATGAAAAACTGTTTTTT.

The chain carries TRBV6-5 and TRBJ1-2; 9 bases map to TRBD1. The CDR3 totals 14 residues. The germline gives CDR1 MNHEY, CDR2 SVGAGI. V shed 5 bases, J shed 3 bases, and the junction held 4 bases outside the gene matches. As DNA, the CDR3 is TGTGCCAGCAGTCGACAGGGGGGGGACTATGGCTACACCTTC. Amino acids: CASSRQGGDYGYTF.

The V and J genes are TRBV5-6 and TRBJ2-7; 7 nucleotides agree with TRBD2. CDR3 length equals 14 residues. Losses at the gene ends were 0 bases for V and 1 base for J; bases not matched to a gene: 1. Per germline, CDR1 SGHDT and CDR2 YYEEEE. DNA for the CDR3: TGTGCCAGCAGCTTGGAGCGGGGTTCCTACGAGCAGTACTTC. This encodes CASSLERGSYEQYF.

The rearrangement links TRBV30 to TRBJ1-1, with 8 bases identical to TRBD1. CDR3 length: 13 amino acids. The germline gives CDR1 GTSNPN, CDR2 SVGIG (reference sequence). With 4 bases clipped from V and 1 base from J, the junction kept 2 bases outside the gene matches. CDR3 residues: CAWKDRGNTEAFF. The CDR3 bases are TGTGCCTGGAAAGACAGGGGGAACACTGAAGCTTTCTTT.

V gene TRBV7-3 combines with J gene TRBJ1-5, with 9 nucleotides matching TRBD1. Germline CDR1 SGHTA, CDR2 FQGTGA. The CDR3 sequence is 19 residues long. With V trimmed by 2 bases and J by 0 bases, 11 bases remained unmatched. For the CDR3, the DNA is TGTGCCAGCAGCTTAGCGACAGGGGGAACGACTCCTAGCAATCAGCCCCAGCATTTT. It is translated as CASSLATGGTTPSNQPQHF.

The chain recombines TRBV7-2 with TRBJ1-3; D gene ambiguous. Trimming shortened V by 5 bases and J by 0 bases, and 17 bases separated the two germline ends. Looked up from germline, CDR1 is SGHTA and CDR2 is FQGNSA. The CDR3 spans 17 residues. The CDR3 coding sequence is TGTGCCAGCAGCGTAACCGTTTCCCTGAGCTCTGGAAACACCATATATTTT. Translated: CASSVTVSLSSGNTIYF.

J is TRBJ2-3 and V is TRBV18, with 8 nucleotides matching TRBD1. V gave up 3 bases and J gave up 3 bases; unmatched junction bases: 5. The CDR3 is made up of 15 amino acids. CDR1 is KGHSH and CDR2 is LQKENI in the germline V gene. The CDR3 sequence is CASSPRTGRTDTQYF. CDR3 bases: TGTGCCAGCTCACCGCGGACAGGGCGAACAGATACGCAGTATTTT.

This clone occurred a few times. The rearrangement joins TRBV30 to TRBJ1-2; TRBD1 aligns across 7 bases. Trimming took 0 bases from V and 6 from J; bases not matched to a gene: 7. The CDR3 sequence is 14 residues long. Germline V CDR1 and CDR2: GTSNPN, SVGIG (reference sequence). The chain's CDR3 is CAWSVPKGGNGYTF. CDR3 coding DNA: TGTGCCTGGAGTGTACCAAAAGGGGGCAATGGCTACACCTTC.

The chain combines TRBV19 with TRBJ2-2; a weak D match, TRBD2 (6 bases). Trimming pared 4 bases from V and 2 bases from J, leaving 11 bases between. Looked up from germline, CDR1 is LNHDA and CDR2 is SQIVND (reference sequence). There are 15 residues in the CDR3. The DNA of the CDR3 is TGTGCCAGTAGTACCGGGACTGCAAACACCGGGGAGCTGTTTTTT. It yields the protein CASSTGTANTGELFF.

This clone was found a few times. The V and J genes are TRBV20-1 and TRBJ2-7; D call uncertain. The V and J ends lost 7 bases and 2 bases respectively, with 12 bases between them. The CDR3 runs to 12 residues. CDR1 and CDR2 (germline): DFQATT, SNEGSKA (reference sequence). The CDR3 is CSVSYYTYEQYF. The CDR3 bases are TGCAGTGTTAGTTACTATACCTACGAGCAGTACTTC.

The chain joins TRBV2 to TRBJ2-1; D might be TRBD1 (5 bases). The germline gives CDR1 SNHLY, CDR2 FYNNEI. The CDR3 contains 14 residues. Trimming removed 3 bases from V and 7 bases from J, with 13 bases in between. The CDR3 nucleotides are TGTGCCAGCAGTGAGCCCAGGGCAAGGAATGAGCAGTTCTTC. It specifies CASSEPRARNEQFF.

The CDR3 loop is CAISESVQALYYGYTF. The CDR3 region has the DNA TGTGCCATCAGTGAGTCTGTACAGGCGCTTTACTATGGCTACACCTTC. This rearrangement joins TRBV10-3 to TRBJ1-2; maybe TRBD1 (5 bases). There are 16 residues in the CDR3. With 0 bases removed from V and 3 bases from J, the gap between germline ends came to 14 bases. The germline gives CDR1 ENHRY, CDR2 SYGVKD.

This chain connects TRBV6-2 or TRBV6-3 to TRBJ1-3; 8 nucleotides line up with TRBD1. Per the germline V gene, CDR1 is MNHEY and CDR2 is SVGEGT. V lost 4 bases, J lost 0 bases, and 8 bases stayed unmatched. This CDR3 contains 17 residues. This CDR3 is CASSSPGQVRSGNTIYF. CDR3 nucleotides: TGTGCCAGCAGTTCTCCGGGACAGGTCCGCTCTGGAAACACCATATATTTT.

The rearrangement links TRBV30 to TRBJ2-2, with unresolved D. The CDR3 extends over 13 amino acids. Trimming took off 2 bases at V and 5 bases at J, with 9 bases between the two ends. Germline V gives CDR1 GTSNPN, CDR2 SVGIG (reference sequence). DNA of the CDR3: TGTGCCTGGAGTTTCTACTCGACCGGGGAGCTGTTTTTT. Protein product: CAWSFYSTGELFF.

This chain joins TRBV27 and TRBJ2-3; tentatively, D is TRBD2 (5 bases). The CDR3 runs 16 residues. Germline V gene sequence: CDR1 MNHEY, CDR2 SMNVEV (reference sequence). V was clipped by 5 bases and J by 1 base, with 16 bases between them. The CDR3 nucleotides are TGTGCCAGCAGTACCCTGACGGGATGGGGCACAGATACGCAGTATTTT. It yields the protein CASSTLTGWGTDTQYF.

The J gene is TRBJ2-7, the V gene TRBV11-2; D unresolved. The CDR3 has 17 residues. V dropped 2 bases and J dropped 4 bases, with 21 bases sitting between them. The germline V gene encodes CDR1 SGHAT and CDR2 FQNNGV. CDR3 residues: CASSLRGIPARAYEQYF. CDR3 in DNA: TGTGCCAGCAGCTTAAGAGGAATCCCCGCACGAGCTTACGAGCAGTACTTC.

The V gene is TRBV27, the J gene TRBJ1-4; the D gene is possibly TRBD1 (5 bases). Germline V gene sequence: CDR1 MNHEY, CDR2 SMNVEV (reference sequence). CDR3 length: 14 amino acids. V lost 3 bases, J lost 6 bases, and 11 bases lay in between. The CDR3 is CASSLWAGYEKLFF. The DNA for the CDR3 is TGTGCCAGCAGTTTGTGGGCAGGGTATGAAAAACTGTTTTTT.

The chain couples TRBV15 to TRBJ2-7; tentatively, D is TRBD1 (5 bases). The germline gives CDR1 LNHNV, CDR2 YYDKDF (reference sequence). The CDR3 sequence is 15 residues long. V was cut by 3 bases and J by 4 bases, with 16 bases left in between. This chain's CDR3 is CATSRGGQGSYEQYF. DNA of the CDR3: TGTGCCACCAGCAGGGGTGGGCAGGGAAGTTACGAGCAGTACTTC. The variable domain in full, completed from reference TRBV15 and TRBJ2-7, reads DAMVIQNPRYQVTQFGKPVTLSCSQTLNHNVMYWYQQKSSQAPKLLFHYYDKDFNNEADTPDNFQSRRPNTSFCFLDIRSPGLGDTAMYLCATSRGGQGSYEQYFGPGTRLTVT.

The gene calls are TRBV6-5 and TRBJ2-5, with D possibly matching TRBD1 (6 bases). CDR1 and CDR2 (germline): MNHEY, SVGAGI. Trimming removed 4 bases from V and 3 bases from J, with 9 bases in between. This CDR3 spans 13 amino acids. The DNA for the CDR3 is TGTGCCAGCAGTTTACACAGGGAAGAGACCCAGTACTTC. This gives the protein CASSLHREETQYF.

This sequence joins TRBV5-6 and TRBJ1-2; 11 positions agree with TRBD1. J lost 4 bases, V lost 2 bases, and 4 bases had no gene match. Germline V gene lookup returns CDR1 SGHDT and CDR2 YYEEEE. The CDR3 covers 15 residues. The DNA of the CDR3 is TGTGCCAGCAGCTTTGGGACAGGGGGACGCTATGGCTACACCTTC. Translation gives CASSFGTGGRYGYTF. The full variable domain, in which reference TRBV5-6 and TRBJ1-2 provide the parts outside the CDR3, is DAGVTQSPTHLIKTRGQQVTLRCSPKSGHDTVSWYQQALGQGPQFIFQYYEEEERQRGNFPDRFSGHQFPNYSSELNVNALLLGDSALYLCASSFGTGGRYGYTFGSGTRLTVV.

The J gene is TRBJ1-5, the V gene TRBV25-1; 10 nucleotides agree with TRBD1. The CDR3 length is 15 residues. Germline V gene sequence: CDR1 MGHDK, CDR2 SYGVNS. The V segment lost 1 base and the J segment 5 bases; nucleotides outside the gene matches: 2. The CDR3 sequence: CASSESGQGYQPQHF. The CDR3 region has the DNA TGTGCCAGCAGTGAATCGGGACAGGGGTATCAGCCCCAGCATTTT. Drawing the rest from reference TRBV25-1 and TRBJ1-5, the complete variable domain is EADIYQTPRYLVIGTGKKITLECSQTMGHDKMYWYQQDPGMELHLIHYSYGVNSTEKGDLSSESTVSRIRTEHFPLTLESARPSHTSQYLCASSESGQGYQPQHFGDGTRLSIL.

V is TRBV12-3 or TRBV12-4 and J is TRBJ1-1; no firm D call. There are 13 residues in the CDR3. Trimming took off 1 base at V and 0 bases at J, with 3 bases between the two ends. The DNA of the CDR3 is TGTGCCAGCAGTTTAGTAGTGAACACTGAAGCTTTCTTT. It codes for CASSLVVNTEAFF.

This chain links TRBV9 with TRBJ1-1; 8 bases agree with TRBD1. Germline V CDR1 and CDR2: SGDLS, YYNGEE. With V trimmed by 2 bases and J by 5 bases, 5 bases remained unmatched. The CDR3 covers 14 residues. CDR3 nucleotide sequence: TGTGCCAGCAGCGTTCAGGGGGCCCGTACTGAAGCTTTCTTT. Translation: CASSVQGARTEAFF.

The V and J genes are TRBV11-3 and TRBJ2-1; possible D gene TRBD2, 6 bases. Germline V gives CDR1 SGHNT, CDR2 YENEEA. The CDR3 runs 14 residues. Deletions cut 5 bases from V and 2 bases from J, with 10 bases between. This chain's CDR3 is CASSVEGAYNEQFF. CDR3 DNA sequence: TGTGCCAGCAGCGTGGAGGGCGCCTACAATGAGCAGTTCTTC.

The CDR3 nucleotides read TGTGCCAGCAGTCCCAGGGGGCTAGGCACAGATACGCAGTATTTT. The encoded protein is CASSPRGLGTDTQYF. The chain employs TRBV6-2 or TRBV6-3 and TRBJ2-3, with TRBD1 matching over 8 bases. Germline V gives CDR1 MNHEY, CDR2 SVGEGT. J lost 1 base, V lost 5 bases, and 5 bases had no gene match. This CDR3 is built from 15 residues.

This chain joins TRBV15 and TRBJ2-5, with D possibly being TRBD1 (5 bases). CDR1 is LNHNV and CDR2 is YYDKDF in the germline V gene (reference sequence). This CDR3 spans 14 amino acids. V gave up 6 bases and J gave up 4 bases, with 15 bases separating them. Written as DNA, the CDR3 is TGTGCCACCAGGAGGTTCGCAGGGTCAGAGACCCAGTACTTC. Translation gives CATRRFAGSETQYF. Complete variable domain (other parts from reference TRBV15 and TRBJ2-5): DAMVIQNPRYQVTQFGKPVTLSCSQTLNHNVMYWYQQKSSQAPKLLFHYYDKDFNNEADTPDNFQSRRPNTSFCFLDIRSPGLGDTAMYLCATRRFAGSETQYFGPGTRLLVL.

The rearrangement links TRBV6-5 to TRBJ1-1; 8 bases are shared with TRBD1. This CDR3 has 15 residues. V was clipped by 6 bases and J by 3 bases; unmatched bases: 9. Germline lookup yields CDR1 MNHEY and CDR2 SVGAGI. CDR3 protein: CASRDQTGVYTEAFF. The DNA for the CDR3 is TGTGCCAGCAGAGACCAGACAGGGGTGTACACTGAAGCTTTCTTT.